This T cell receptor (beta chain) was identified in a study of shared clonotypes between healthy human individuals. About the research overall: The study drew on a couple of women and three men aged 18 to 49 as donors. Notes on the study in general: Naive subsets usually exceeded memory subsets in estimated richness.

Germline V lookup: CDR1 SGHAT, CDR2 FQDESV (reference sequence). Trimming removed 5 bases at V and 6 bases at J, with 20 bases between. There are 15 residues in the CDR3. Clones were read by immunoSEQ multiplex PCR, and TCRdb kept only the in-frame ones, dropping some. The table has about 2.4 million clones, over 85% seen once. In its sample, this clone was seen once. Its antigen is unidentified. CD45RA-negative memory and CD45RA+ naive subsets were split from the CD4+ cells. The source is a young man in good health. Some clones in this sample may be carry-over from other donors' samples. The J gene is TRBJ2-7, the V gene TRBV11-1; D call uncertain. What was sequenced was naive CD4+ T cells from PBMCs. The subset: CD45RA+ positively selected. The CDR3 DNA reads TGTGCCAGCAGCCCAGGCCGGGCCCGTGCCCTCGAGCAGTACTTC. Its protein product is CASSPGRARALEQYF.